Below, 9 T cell receptor beta chains from the same sample are listed, as sequenced in a study of control samples from healthy donors and cancer patients. Method: immunoSEQ multiplex PCR; TCRdb's copy keeps in-frame clones and lacks some. There are around 68,000 clones in the sample; roughly 84% occur only once, and 2.5% to 3.5% lies in the top ten. The sequenced material came from PBMCs. These receptors all stem from a woman aged 50 to 60 with lung cancer.

This clone has only one observation. This rearrangement joins TRBV7-9 to TRBJ1-2; 11 nucleotides align to TRBD1. This CDR3 contains 15 residues. Germline-derived CDR1 and CDR2 are SEHNR and FQNEAQ (reference sequence). The ends lost 2 bases at V and 6 bases at J; junction bases unmatched: 5. CDR3 in DNA: TGTGCCAGCAGCTTAAGGACAGGGGGCGAGAATGGCTACACCTTC. This sequence encodes CASSLRTGGENGYTF.

The rearrangement uses TRBV7-9 and TRBJ1-3; D uncertain. The germline gives CDR1 SEHNR, CDR2 FQNEAQ (reference sequence). The length of the CDR3 is 15 residues. The V end lost 0 bases, the J end lost 0 bases, and 6 bases lay between the germline ends. The CDR3 DNA is TGTGCCAGCAGCTTAGCAGGCGGCTCTGGAAACACCATATATTTT. This sequence encodes CASSLAGGSGNTIYF.

The chain recombines TRBV10-3 with TRBJ1-1, with 11 nucleotides matching TRBD1. This CDR3 comprises 14 residues. V dropped 7 bases and J dropped 7; count of bases not matched to a gene: 8. Germline V gene data show CDR1 as ENHRY and CDR2 as SYGVKD. This chain's CDR3 is CAINEDRGQSEAFF. For the CDR3, the DNA is TGTGCCATCAACGAGGACAGGGGGCAGAGTGAAGCTTTCTTT.

In its sample, this clone was seen a few times. The V gene is TRBV11-2, the J gene TRBJ1-2, with TRBD1 as a possible D gene (6 bases). Germline V lookup: CDR1 SGHAT, CDR2 FQNNGV. The CDR3 is 16 amino acids. Trimming removed 3 bases from V and 0 bases from J, with 14 bases in between. This chain's CDR3 is CASSFDDRRANYGYTF. Here the CDR3 DNA reads TGTGCCAGCAGCTTTGACGACAGGAGAGCTAACTATGGCTACACCTTC. The whole variable domain, remainder taken from reference TRBV11-2 and TRBJ1-2, is EAGVAQSPRYKIIEKRQSVAFWCNPISGHATLYWYQQILGQGPKLLIQFQNNGVVDDSQLPKDRFSAERLKGVDSTLKIQPAKLEDSAVYLCASSFDDRRANYGYTFGSGTRLTVV.

The chain is built from TRBV11-2 and TRBJ1-1; 7 bases match TRBD1. Trimming took 5 bases from V and 0 from J; bases not matched to a gene: 6. CDR1 is SGHAT and CDR2 is FQNNGV in the germline V gene. This CDR3 region has 15 residues. The CDR3 coding sequence is TGTGCCAGCAGCCCTCAACAGGGGATGAACACTGAAGCTTTCTTT. The encoded protein is CASSPQQGMNTEAFF.

This rearrangement joins TRBV28 to TRBJ1-2; D remains unclear. V was trimmed by 6 bases and J by 4 bases, leaving 15 bases between them. This CDR3 region has 14 residues. CDR1 is MDHEN, CDR2 SYDVKM, per germline. The CDR3 DNA reads TGTGCCAGCAGGGTGGGAGGGCGAGGCTATGGCTACACCTTC. Protein: CASRVGGRGYGYTF.

Written as DNA, the CDR3 is TGTGCCAGTAGTGCGGCCCCCTCGGGTGAAGCTTTCTTT. Protein product: CASSAAPSGEAFF. V usage is TRBV19 and J usage is TRBJ1-1; D is unresolved. Per germline, CDR1 LNHDA and CDR2 SQIVND (reference sequence). The CDR3 runs 13 residues. Trimming took off 5 bases at V and 7 bases at J, with 14 bases between the two ends.

The chain recombines TRBV7-9 with TRBJ1-1; D is possibly TRBD1 (6 bases). This CDR3 spans 13 amino acids. CDR1 and CDR2 (germline): SEHNR, FQNEAQ (reference sequence). The V end lost 5 bases, the J end lost 1 base, and 8 bases lay between the germline ends. The CDR3 sequence: CASSRTANTEAFF. In nucleotides, the CDR3 is TGTGCCAGCAGCCGGACAGCGAACACTGAAGCTTTCTTT.

J is TRBJ2-1 and V is TRBV4-3; TRBD2 matches at 7 bases. CDR1 is LGHNA and CDR2 is YSLEER in the germline V gene. The CDR3 sequence is 16 residues long. Germline trimming cut 4 bases from V and 0 bases from J; bases unmatched to any gene: 6. In DNA, the CDR3 is TGCGCCAGCAGCCCTTCTAGCGGACTCTCCTACAATGAGCAGTTCTTC. Its protein product is CASSPSSGLSYNEQFF.